The 8 T cell receptor beta chains reported below all come from one sample, sequenced in a study of regulatory T cells in long-lasting Graves disease. The time point: newly diagnosed GD, antithyroid drugs for less than 3 months. Following extraction of RNA from PBMCs, that RNA was used to make the TCR library. HTBI primers from iRepertoire and Arm-PCR of CDR3 regions yielded the TCR beta libraries. TCRdb recomputed calls from the multiplex PCR reads with MiXCR, one row per CDR3 protein. The data hold 500,000 or so distinct CDR3 sequences, with about 16% observed a single time. This sample was also put to use in a study of T cells in Graves' hyperthyroidism and ophthalmopathy.

Sequencing used peripheral blood mononuclear cells (PBMCs), obtained at new diagnosis, from a patient treated with antithyroid drugs. Receptors originate from a man aged 35 to 55 with Graves disease.

V usage is TRBV4-2 and J usage is TRBJ2-3, with TRBD2 matching over 8 bases. From germline, CDR1 is LGHNA and CDR2 YNFKEQ. V shed 3 bases, J shed 4 bases, and the junction held 6 bases outside the gene matches. This CDR3 region has 15 residues. CDR3 sequence: CASSQTGLVADTQYF. The CDR3 coding sequence is TGTGCCAGCAGCCAGACGGGACTAGTAGCAGATACGCAGTATTTT.

This clonotype was seen at least ten times. The rearrangement joins TRBV11-2 to TRBJ2-7; D is perhaps TRBD2 (6 bases). Germline V gene sequence: CDR1 SGHAT, CDR2 FQNNGV. V was trimmed by 4 bases and J by 2 bases, leaving 12 bases between them. There are 14 residues in the CDR3. The CDR3 here is CASSSLARAYEQYF. The CDR3 DNA reads TGTGCCAGCAGCTCTCTAGCGAGAGCCTACGAGCAGTACTTC.

In its sample, this clonotype was seen a few times. CDR3 amino acids: CASRGTYGYTF. DNA of the CDR3: TGTGCCAGCAGGGGCACCTATGGCTACACCTTC. V gene TRBV28 combines with J gene TRBJ1-2, with D uncertain. The germline V gene has CDR1 MDHEN and CDR2 SYDVKM. The CDR3 loop spans 11 amino acids. V was clipped by 6 bases and J by 4 bases, with 6 bases between them.

This clonotype came up many times. One end of the junction does not line up with germline, which may come from a read error. The chain joins TRBV5-1 to TRBJ2-7; 8 nucleotides align to TRBD1. CDR3 size: 14 residues. Germline V CDR1 and CDR2: SGHRS, YFSETQ. The CDR3 reads CASSPDRGYYEQYF. In nucleotides, the CDR3 is TGTGCCAGCAGCCCAGACAGGGGATACTACGAGCAGTACTTC.

The CDR3 DNA reads TGCAGCGCTCCTAGTGGTAGCGGGATGTCTTACAATGAGCAGTTCTTC. This encodes CSAPSGSGMSYNEQFF. The chain uses TRBV29-1 and TRBJ2-1; 8 bases agree with TRBD2. Germline assignment: CDR1 SQVTM and CDR2 ANQGSEA. The trim removed 7 bases at V and 4 bases at J, leaving 15 bases unmatched. The CDR3 extends over 16 amino acids.

This clonotype occurred many times. J is TRBJ2-7 and V is TRBV11-2; 10 nucleotides line up with TRBD2. V was pared by 2 bases and J by 3 bases, with 7 bases of the junction left unmatched. The CDR3 totals 16 residues. Germline values: CDR1 SGHAT, CDR2 FQNNGV. The CDR3 spells CASSLRGASGSYEQYF. CDR3 DNA: TGTGCCAGCAGCTTAAGAGGGGCTAGCGGGAGCTACGAGCAGTACTTC.

About this clonotype itself: Only one base separates this from a far larger clonotype, so it likely reflects a read error. This chain joins TRBV24-1 and TRBJ2-7; no clear D gene. The V end lost 4 bases, the J end lost 7 bases, and 16 bases lay between the germline ends. The CDR3 extends over 14 amino acids. Germline V gene lookup returns CDR1 KGHDR and CDR2 SFDVKD. The CDR3 loop is CATSDPRSYNEQYF. The CDR3 nucleotides are TGTGCCACCAGTGACCCCCGGAGCTACAATGAGCAGTACTTC.

The V call is TRBV10-3, the J call TRBJ2-7; TRBD2 matches 10 bases. The length of the CDR3 is 12 residues. Germline assignment: CDR1 ENHRY and CDR2 SYGVKD. The V gene end was trimmed by 5 bases and the J gene end by 5 bases; junction bases not matched to a gene: 0. The CDR3 region has the DNA TGTGCCATCAGTCTAGCGGGAGACGAGCAGTACTTC. It specifies CAISLAGDEQYF.